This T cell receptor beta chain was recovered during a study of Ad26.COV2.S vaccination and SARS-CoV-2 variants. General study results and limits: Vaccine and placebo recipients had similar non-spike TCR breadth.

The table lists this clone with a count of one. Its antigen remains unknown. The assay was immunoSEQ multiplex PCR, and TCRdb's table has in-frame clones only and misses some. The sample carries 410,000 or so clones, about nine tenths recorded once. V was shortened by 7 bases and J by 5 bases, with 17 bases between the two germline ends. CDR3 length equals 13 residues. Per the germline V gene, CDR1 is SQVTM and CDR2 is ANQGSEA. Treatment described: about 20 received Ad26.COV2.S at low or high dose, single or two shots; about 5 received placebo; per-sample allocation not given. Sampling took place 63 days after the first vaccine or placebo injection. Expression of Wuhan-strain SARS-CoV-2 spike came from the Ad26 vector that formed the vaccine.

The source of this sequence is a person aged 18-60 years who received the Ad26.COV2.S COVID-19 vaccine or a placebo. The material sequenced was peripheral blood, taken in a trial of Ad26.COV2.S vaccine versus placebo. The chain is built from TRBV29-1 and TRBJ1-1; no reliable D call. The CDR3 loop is CSAAGMKGTEAFF. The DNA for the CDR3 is TGCAGCGCCGCCGGGATGAAAGGGACTGAAGCTTTCTTT.